The 14 T cell receptor beta chains listed next were all sequenced from one sample in a study of blood T cell repertoires in COVID-19. The table came from immunoSEQ multiplex PCR; TCRdb's copy has only in-frame clones and leaves some out. Altogether 50,000 or so clones are present, roughly 90% being singletons, with the ten largest covering roughly 4%. What was sequenced was peripheral blood. Source of these receptors: a human donor in a cohort sampled during active COVID-19.

The chain is built from TRBV6-6 and TRBJ2-7, with 7 nucleotides matching TRBD2. Germline V gene sequence: CDR1 MNHNY, CDR2 SVGAGI (reference sequence). Trimming removed 5 bases from V and 1 base from J; junction bases left unmatched: 5. The CDR3 has 14 residues. CDR3 residues: CASSNPGGSYEQYV. Written as DNA, the CDR3 is TGTGCCAGCAGTAACCCGGGGGGATCCTACGAGCAGTACGTC.

The J gene is TRBJ2-5, the V gene TRBV5-4; 12 bases line up with TRBD2. The CDR3 sequence is 16 residues long. Germline loops: CDR1 SGHNT, CDR2 YYREEE (reference sequence). V lost 4 bases and J lost 5; bases outside the gene matches: 9. The CDR3 here is CASSPGLAGPEETQYF. The CDR3 nucleotides are TGTGCCAGCAGCCCAGGACTAGCGGGGCCGGAGGAGACCCAGTACTTC.

This clone was counted once. The rearrangement uses TRBV5-1 and TRBJ2-7; 8 positions match TRBD2. Unmatched junction bases numbered 9, after V lost 0 bases and J lost 7 bases. Germline V CDR1 and CDR2: SGHRS, YFSETQ. The CDR3 has 15 amino acids. CDR3 loop: CASSLGTGGQGEQYF. In DNA form, the CDR3 reads TGCGCCAGCAGCTTGGGAACGGGAGGGCAGGGGGAGCAGTACTTC.

This sequence joins TRBV24-1 and TRBJ1-2, with D perhaps matching TRBD1 (5 bases). The CDR3 sequence is 13 residues long. The germline gives CDR1 KGHDR, CDR2 SFDVKD. Trimming left V 4 bases short and J 4 bases short, with 9 bases between. The CDR3 protein is CATSDSGLYGYTF. CDR3 DNA sequence: TGTGCCACCAGTGACTCAGGGCTCTATGGCTACACCTTC.

The CDR3 region is CARSLNRGLGNQPQHF. The CDR3, as DNA: TGTGCCAGAAGCTTGAATAGGGGGCTCGGGAATCAGCCCCAGCATTTT. V usage is TRBV5-3 and J usage is TRBJ1-5, with 7 positions matching TRBD1. TRBV5-3 is assigned to the ORF class and has an uncertain function. With 1 base clipped from V and 4 bases from J, the junction kept 8 bases outside the gene matches. CDR3 size: 16 residues.

This clone was detected only once. J is TRBJ1-2 and V is TRBV10-3, with 10 bases aligning to TRBD1. From germline, CDR1 is ENHRY and CDR2 SYGVKD. The CDR3 has 12 residues. V gave up 10 bases and J gave up 7 bases; unmatched junction bases: 6. CDR3 in amino acids: CASRQGARGYTF. The CDR3 DNA is TGTGCCAGCCGACAGGGGGCGCGTGGCTACACCTTC.

This chain links TRBV9 with TRBJ2-7, with D possibly matching TRBD2 (5 bases). The CDR3 length is 14 residues. Per germline, CDR1 SGDLS and CDR2 YYNGEE. V dropped 7 bases and J dropped 0 bases, with 14 bases sitting between them. The CDR3 region is CASFLLGSSYEQYF. The CDR3 nucleotides read TGTGCCAGCTTCCTCCTGGGGAGCTCCTACGAGCAGTACTTC.

The rearrangement links TRBV5-3 to TRBJ2-6; a possible D gene is TRBD2 (6 bases). TRBV5-3 is treated as an ORF (open reading frame) with a function not yet certain. The CDR3 covers 18 residues. Trimming shortened V by 4 bases and J by 10 bases, and 27 bases separated the two germline ends. CDR3 protein: CARSPPAKNGGFPNVLTF. In nucleotides, the CDR3 is TGTGCCAGAAGCCCCCCAGCGAAAAACGGGGGTTTCCCAAACGTCCTGACTTTC.

This chain links TRBV6-5 with TRBJ2-5; D not certain. Germline loops: CDR1 MNHEY, CDR2 SVGAGI. Trimming left V 6 bases short and J 7 bases short, with 12 bases between. The CDR3 covers 12 residues. CDR3 sequence: CASSPATGTQYF. Here the CDR3 DNA reads TGTGCCAGCAGCCCCGCAACCGGGACCCAGTACTTC.

V usage is TRBV11-2 and J usage is TRBJ1-4, with 8 nucleotides matching TRBD1. CDR3 length equals 15 residues. Germline V CDR1 and CDR2: SGHAT, FQNNGV. J lost 3 bases, V lost 5 bases, and 5 bases had no gene match. CDR3 bases: TGTGCCAGCAGCGTAAGACAGGGGTCTAATGAAAAACTGTTTTTT. Translating it yields CASSVRQGSNEKLFF. Filled out from reference TRBV11-2 and TRBJ1-4, the complete variable domain reads EAGVAQSPRYKIIEKRQSVAFWCNPISGHATLYWYQQILGQGPKLLIQFQNNGVVDDSQLPKDRFSAERLKGVDSTLKIQPAKLEDSAVYLCASSVRQGSNEKLFFGSGTQLSVL.

J is TRBJ1-2 and V is TRBV19; no reliable D call. The CDR3 totals 14 residues. CDR1 LNHDA and CDR2 SQIVND come from the germline V gene (reference sequence). The germline V and J ends were trimmed by 3 bases and 4 bases, with 12 bases remaining between them. This CDR3 reads CASSIGTGSYGYTF. In DNA, the CDR3 is TGTGCCAGTAGTATTGGAACCGGGAGCTATGGCTACACCTTC. The full variable domain, completed using reference TRBV19 and TRBJ1-2, is DGGITQSPKYLFRKEGQNVTLSCEQNLNHDAMYWYRQDPGQGLRLIYYSQIVNDFQKGDIAEGYSVSREKKESFPLTVTSAQKNPTAFYLCASSIGTGSYGYTFGSGTRLTVV.

A few counts support this clone. This chain uses TRBV7-3 with TRBJ1-5; D remains ambiguous. Trimming took off 5 bases at V and 2 bases at J, with 10 bases between the two ends. Germline V CDR1 and CDR2: SGHTA, FQGTGA. The CDR3 covers 14 residues. The CDR3 reads CASSNWERNQPQHF. Written as DNA, the CDR3 is TGTGCCAGCAGCAATTGGGAGCGCAATCAGCCCCAGCATTTT.

This chain joins TRBV5-1 and TRBJ1-3; TRBD1 matches 9 bases. The CDR3 extends over 14 amino acids. Per the germline V gene, CDR1 is SGHRS and CDR2 is YFSETQ. Germline trimming cut 4 bases from V and 4 bases from J; bases unmatched to any gene: 3. CDR3 in amino acids: CASSPGTGGNTIYF. The CDR3 region has the DNA TGCGCCAGCAGCCCCGGGACAGGGGGAAACACCATATATTTT.

The V and J genes are TRBV30 and TRBJ1-2; D perhaps matches TRBD1 (6 bases). The V end lost 1 base, the J end lost 2 bases, and 20 bases lay between the germline ends. Germline lookup yields CDR1 GTSNPN and CDR2 SVGIG (reference sequence). The CDR3 totals 17 residues. The CDR3 DNA sequence: TGTGCCTGGAGTGCGCCCCGATGGGGGGGCGCGAACTATGGCTACACCTTC. Residues: CAWSAPRWGGANYGYTF.